Below are 14 T cell receptor beta chains sequenced from a single sample in a study of blood T cell repertoires in COVID-19. Clones were read by immunoSEQ multiplex PCR, and TCRdb kept only the in-frame ones, dropping some. The sample lists about 200,000 clones; roughly 90% were seen once. Sequencing was carried out using peripheral blood. The receptors originated from a woman aged 40 to 50 who had recovered from COVID-19.

This chain joins TRBV18 and TRBJ1-1; unclear D gene. V lost 3 bases and J lost 4, with 12 bases in between. CDR1 and CDR2 (germline): KGHSH, LQKENI. The CDR3 sequence is 14 residues long. CDR3 DNA: TGTGCCAGCTCACCCCAGCCAAGCGGCACTGAAGCTTTCTTT. It yields the protein CASSPQPSGTEAFF.

The chain employs TRBV12-3 or TRBV12-4 and TRBJ1-5; D uncertain. This CDR3 is built from 13 residues. Trimming took off 5 bases at V and 7 bases at J, with 12 bases between the two ends. The DNA for the CDR3 is TGTGCCAGCAGTCGCGAGGCGAGGCAGCCCCAGCATTTT. It specifies CASSREARQPQHF.

This chain joins TRBV27 and TRBJ1-3; 8 bases align to TRBD1. The CDR3 length is 18 residues. Trimming took 2 bases from V and 2 from J; bases not matched to a gene: 11. In germline, CDR1 is MNHEY, CDR2 SMNVEV (reference sequence). This CDR3 reads CASSLNPPGRGPGNTIYF. For the CDR3, the DNA is TGTGCCAGCAGTTTAAACCCACCTGGCAGGGGGCCTGGAAACACCATATATTTT.

The V gene is TRBV29-1, the J gene TRBJ2-1, with 7 bases that match TRBD1. Germline CDR1 reads SQVTM; CDR2 reads ANQGSEA. CDR3 size: 19 residues. J lost 7 bases, V lost 7 bases, and 28 bases had no gene match. CDR3 sequence (DNA): TGCAGCGGAGCCGGGACAGCCGGTGGGGCAAATCCCAAGCGGAATGAGCAGTTCTTC. Translation: CSGAGTAGGANPKRNEQFF.

The chain is built from TRBV29-1 and TRBJ2-2, with 9 nucleotides matching TRBD2. J was trimmed by 1 base and V by 5 bases; bases with no gene match: 5. Looked up from germline, CDR1 is SQVTM and CDR2 is ANQGSEA. The CDR3 extends over 15 amino acids. CDR3 in amino acids: CSVKRLAENTGELFF. For the CDR3, the DNA is TGCAGCGTTAAAAGACTAGCGGAGAACACCGGGGAGCTGTTTTTT.

V and J are TRBV19 and TRBJ1-3, with a tentative D call TRBD1 (6 bases). The CDR3 extends over 15 amino acids. Trimming took 4 bases from V and 0 from J, leaving 10 bases between them. Germline assignment: CDR1 LNHDA and CDR2 SQIVND (reference sequence). The CDR3 DNA sequence: TGTGCCAGTAGTACGGGACAAAGCTCTGGAAACACCATATATTTT. Its protein is CASSTGQSSGNTIYF.

The CDR3: CAISESIGLAANTGELFF. The CDR3 DNA is TGTGCCATCAGTGAGTCTATAGGACTAGCGGCTAACACCGGGGAGCTGTTTTTT. The chain recombines TRBV10-3 with TRBJ2-2; 10 nucleotides line up with TRBD2. The CDR3 sequence is 18 residues long. V lost 0 bases to trimming and J lost 2 bases; unmatched junction nucleotides: 6. Germline-derived CDR1 and CDR2 are ENHRY and SYGVKD.

The rearrangement uses TRBV11-2 and TRBJ1-1, with a weak D call TRBD1 (6 bases). V was cut by 8 bases and J by 4 bases, with 17 bases left in between. The V gene's germline CDR1 is SGHAT and CDR2 FQNNGV. The CDR3 is made up of 14 amino acids. The CDR3 DNA follows: TGTGCCAGCCCCGGAGGGGGGGTTTTCACTGAAGCTTTCTTT. Amino acid sequence: CASPGGGVFTEAFF. The full variable domain, in which reference TRBV11-2 and TRBJ1-1 provide the parts outside the CDR3, is EAGVAQSPRYKIIEKRQSVAFWCNPISGHATLYWYQQILGQGPKLLIQFQNNGVVDDSQLPKDRFSAERLKGVDSTLKIQPAKLEDSAVYLCASPGGGVFTEAFFGQGTRLTVV.

The chain carries TRBV24-1 and TRBJ2-5; tentative D call: TRBD1 (6 bases). The CDR3 contains 15 residues. Germline V gene sequence: CDR1 KGHDR, CDR2 SFDVKD. Trimming shortened V by 0 bases and J by 1 base, and 8 bases separated the two germline ends. CDR3 bases: TGTGCCACCAGTGATTTGGCGGACAGCCAAGAGACCCAGTACTTC. This codes for CATSDLADSQETQYF.

The V gene is TRBV10-3, the J gene TRBJ2-1, with 10 nucleotides matching TRBD2. The CDR3 loop spans 17 amino acids. Trimming cost V 6 bases and J 9 bases; bases outside gene matches: 17. Germline V gene sequence: CDR1 ENHRY, CDR2 SYGVKD. The CDR3, as DNA: TGTGCCATCAGGGGAGCGGGAGGGCGTCTAGGAATCGGTGAGCAGTTCTTC. Translating it yields CAIRGAGGRLGIGEQFF.

This clone appeared a few times. The chain combines TRBV19 with TRBJ2-1, with TRBD2 matching 10 bases. The germline V gene encodes CDR1 LNHDA and CDR2 SQIVND (reference sequence). The CDR3 has 15 amino acids. The trim removed 10 bases at V and 3 bases at J, leaving 9 bases unmatched. CDR3 residues: CATRGAGGNYNEQFF. The CDR3 DNA reads TGTGCCACCCGGGGAGCGGGAGGGAACTACAATGAGCAGTTCTTC.

The chain carries TRBV11-3 and TRBJ1-3, with D unresolved. Germline CDR1 SGHNT, CDR2 YENEEA. The V gene lost 4 bases and the J gene lost 0 bases, with 4 bases spanning the gap. The CDR3 is made up of 13 amino acids. The CDR3: CASSSYSGNTIYF. The CDR3 DNA follows: TGTGCCAGCAGCTCCTACTCTGGAAACACCATATATTTT.

This clone showed up just once. CDR3 residues: CASSPTSALGETQYF. The CDR3, as DNA: TGTGCCAGCAGTCCAACTAGCGCACTCGGGGAGACCCAGTACTTC. This chain links TRBV5-5 with TRBJ2-5; 7 nucleotides align to TRBD2. V shed 5 bases, J shed 5 bases, and the junction held 12 bases outside the gene matches. CDR3 length: 15 amino acids. The germline V gene encodes CDR1 SGHKS and CDR2 YYEKEE (reference sequence).

The genes are TRBV5-5 and TRBJ2-7; the D gene is possibly TRBD2 (6 bases). With 3 bases removed from V and 3 bases from J, the gap between germline ends came to 13 bases. From germline, CDR1 is SGHKS and CDR2 YYEKEE (reference sequence). The CDR3 spans 14 residues. CDR3 DNA sequence: TGTGCCAGCAGCTGGGGGGACGGAGTCTACGAGCAGTACTTC. It specifies CASSWGDGVYEQYF.